What follows are 6 T cell receptor beta chains derived from one specimen sequenced in a study of T cells in Graves' hyperthyroidism and ophthalmopathy. RNA transcripts provided the source from which TCR beta CDR3 regions were amplified. HTBI primers were used for first-round RT-PCR of the TCR CDR3. Each CDR3 protein gets one entry after TCRdb re-called the multiplex PCR reads with MiXCR. The table includes approximately 520,000 distinct CDR3 sequences, about 20% detected once. Material: blood. The receptors originated from a man younger than 35 with Graves' hyperthyroidism.

This clonotype appeared once. J is TRBJ2-2 and V is TRBV4-1; the D gene is possibly TRBD2 (6 bases). CDR3 length equals 19 residues. Per germline, CDR1 MGHRA and CDR2 YSYEKL. V lost 3 bases, J lost 6 bases, and 26 bases lay in between. CDR3 coding DNA: TGCGCCAGCAGCCACAACAACCGGGACTTTAACGGTTTGGCCGGGGAGCTGTTTTTT. It specifies CASSHNNRDFNGLAGELFF.

This clonotype came up many times. This sequence joins TRBV6-1 and TRBJ1-2, with 7 bases that match TRBD1. The CDR3 contains 15 residues. Germline CDR1 is MNHNS and CDR2 is SASEGT. Trimming cost V 1 base and J 8 bases; bases outside gene matches: 10. CDR3 loop: CASSEGTGQVGGYTF. DNA for the CDR3: TGTGCCAGCAGTGAAGGGACCGGACAGGTCGGCGGCTACACCTTC.

Many counts were recorded for this clonotype. The chain has TRBV28 and TRBJ1-1; D is undetermined. Trimming shortened V by 7 bases and J by 4 bases, and 13 bases separated the two germline ends. Germline CDR1 MDHEN, CDR2 SYDVKM. This CDR3 is built from 13 residues. CDR3 DNA: TGTGCCAGCACCCCGTTCGGGTTCACTGAAGCTTTCTTT. This translates into CASTPFGFTEAFF.

Many counts were recorded for this clonotype. This sequence joins TRBV29-1 and TRBJ1-2; D might be TRBD1 (6 bases). CDR3 length: 14 amino acids. The germline CDR1 and CDR2 sequences are SQVTM and ANQGSEA. Trimming pared 6 bases from V and 3 bases from J, leaving 17 bases between. CDR3 loop: CSVEEGGEDYGYTF. CDR3 DNA sequence: TGCAGCGTGGAGGAGGGGGGGGAGGACTATGGCTACACCTTC.

This clonotype was counted ten times or more. The V gene is TRBV10-3, the J gene TRBJ1-1; no clear D. The CDR3 length is 13 residues. Trimming removed 0 bases from V and 5 bases from J, with 7 bases in between. CDR1 is ENHRY and CDR2 is SYGVKD in the germline V gene. The CDR3 DNA is TGTGCCATCAGTGAGTCAAGGTGGACTGAAGCTTTCTTT. Translating gives CAISESRWTEAFF.

This clonotype was seen a few times. V gene TRBV9 combines with J gene TRBJ1-2; no clear D. This CDR3 has 13 residues. V lost 1 base to trimming and J lost 8 bases, with 12 bases between them. Germline V gives CDR1 SGDLS, CDR2 YYNGEE. The CDR3 sequence: CASSVSGTGGYTF. As DNA, the CDR3 is TGTGCCAGCAGCGTAAGCGGAACGGGGGGCTACACCTTC.